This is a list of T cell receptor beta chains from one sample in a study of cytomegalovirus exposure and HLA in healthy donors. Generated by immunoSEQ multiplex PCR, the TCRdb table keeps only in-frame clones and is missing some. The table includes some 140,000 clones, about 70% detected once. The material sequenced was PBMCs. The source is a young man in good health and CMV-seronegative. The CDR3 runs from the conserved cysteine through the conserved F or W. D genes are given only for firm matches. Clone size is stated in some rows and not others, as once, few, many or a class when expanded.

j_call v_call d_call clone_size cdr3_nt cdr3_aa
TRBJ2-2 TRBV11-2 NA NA TGTGCCAGCAGCTCATCGCAGGGCACCGGGGAGCTGTTTTTT CASSSSQGTGELFF
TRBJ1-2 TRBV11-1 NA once TGTGCCAGCAGCCCGGACAGTGGTAGAGACTATGGCTACACCTTC CASSPDSGRDYGYTF
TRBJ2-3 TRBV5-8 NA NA TGTGCCAGCAGCTTGGCACTGGGCTGGCAGTATTTT CASSLALGWQYF
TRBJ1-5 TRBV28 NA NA TGTGCCAGCAGTTCCCTAGGCTATCAGCCCCAGCATTTT CASSSLGYQPQHF
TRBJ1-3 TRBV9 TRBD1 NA TGTGCCAGCAGCCCCAGTGGGACAGGGGTGGGAAACACCATATATTTT CASSPSGTGVGNTIYF
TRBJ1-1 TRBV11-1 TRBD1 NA TGTGCCAGCAGCTTAGGGGACAGGGGGCTGAGAACTGAAGCTTTCTTT CASSLGDRGLRTEAFF
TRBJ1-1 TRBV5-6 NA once TGTGCCAGCAGCTTGGGAGGGGGAGCTTTCTTT CASSLGGGAFF
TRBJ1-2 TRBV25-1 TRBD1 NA TGTGCCAGCGGCCGGGACAGGGGGGAGGGCTACACCTTC CASGRDRGEGYTF
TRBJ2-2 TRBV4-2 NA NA TGTGCCAGCAGCCAATTGACTCGGGAGCTGTTTTTT CASSQLTRELFF
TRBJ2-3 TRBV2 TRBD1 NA TGTGCCAGCAGTGAAGTGGCCGGACAGGGGGCCTACACAGATACGCAGTATTTT CASSEVAGQGAYTDTQYF
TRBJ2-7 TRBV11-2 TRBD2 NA TGTGCCAGCAGTTGGGGGGGGCTAGCGGGGCCCTACGAGCAGTACTTC CASSWGGLAGPYEQYF
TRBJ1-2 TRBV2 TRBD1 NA TGTGCCAGCAGGACAGGGACGTTGGACTATGGCTACACCTTC CASRTGTLDYGYTF
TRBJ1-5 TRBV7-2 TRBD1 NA TGTGCCAGCAGCTTACGACGACAGGGGGTTGGGGGCAATCAGCCCCAGCATTTT CASSLRRQGVGGNQPQHF
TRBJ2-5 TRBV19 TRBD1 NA TGTGCCAGTACCGACAGGGAAGGGGAGACCCAGTACTTC CASTDREGETQYF
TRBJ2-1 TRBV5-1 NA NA TGCGCCAGCAGCTTTGTCACGGGGTTGGAGTTCTTC CASSFVTGLEFF
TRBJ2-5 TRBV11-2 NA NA TGTGCCAGCAGCTTAGCGGGTACCCTGGAGACCCAGTACTTC CASSLAGTLETQYF
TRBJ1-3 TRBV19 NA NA TGTGCCAGTAGGACCGGGACATCAACGGCTGGAAACACCATATATTTT CASRTGTSTAGNTIYF
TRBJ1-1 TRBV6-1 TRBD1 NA TGTGCCAGCAGTGTCGATCAGGGGGCCGGTACTGAAGCTTTCTTT CASSVDQGAGTEAFF
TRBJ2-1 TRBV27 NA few TGTGCCAGCAGTTTTCTGAGAGGACAGAGCTCCTACAATGAGCAGTTCTTC CASSFLRGQSSYNEQFF
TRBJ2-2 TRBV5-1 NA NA TGCGCCAGCAGCTTGGTATCCACCGGGGAGCTGTTTTTT CASSLVSTGELFF
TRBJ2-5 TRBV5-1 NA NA TGCGCCAGCAGCTTGGATATGGAGACCCAGTACTTC CASSLDMETQYF
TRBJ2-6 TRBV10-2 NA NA TGCGCCAGCAGTGGCAGCCGTTCTGGGGCCAACGGCCTGACTTTC CASSGSRSGANGLTF
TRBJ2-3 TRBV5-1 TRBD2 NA TGCGCCAGCAGCCGAACTGGACTAGCGGGGGCCACAGATACGCAGTATTTT CASSRTGLAGATDTQYF
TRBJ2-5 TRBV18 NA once TGTGCCAGCTCCCCAGGACAGAGGGAGACCCAGTACTTC CASSPGQRETQYF
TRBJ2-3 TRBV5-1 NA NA TGCGCCAGCAGCTTTACAGTCTTAACAATGTCAGATACGCAGTATTTT CASSFTVLTMSDTQYF
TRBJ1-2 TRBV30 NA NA TGTGCCTGGTCTTCTCCGGGACTGCTACAATATGGCTACACCTTC CAWSSPGLLQYGYTF
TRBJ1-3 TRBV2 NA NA TGTGCCAGCAGGTTGGCGGAGGCTGGAAACACCATATATTTT CASRLAEAGNTIYF
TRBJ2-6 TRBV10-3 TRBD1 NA TGTGCCATCAGTGAGGGACAGGGTCTTGCCAACGGCCTGACTTTC CAISEGQGLANGLTF
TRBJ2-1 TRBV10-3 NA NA TGTGCCATCGACGGTACCGGAGGTGCCAATGAGCAGTTCTTC CAIDGTGGANEQFF